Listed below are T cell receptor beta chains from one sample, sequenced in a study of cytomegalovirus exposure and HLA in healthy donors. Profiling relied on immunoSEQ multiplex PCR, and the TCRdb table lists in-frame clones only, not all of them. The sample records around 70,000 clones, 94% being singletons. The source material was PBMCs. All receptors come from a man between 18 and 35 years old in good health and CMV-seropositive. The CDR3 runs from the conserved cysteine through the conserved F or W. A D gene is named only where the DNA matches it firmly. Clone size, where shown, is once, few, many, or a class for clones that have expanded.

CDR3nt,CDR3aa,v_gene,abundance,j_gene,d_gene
TGTGCCAGCTCGACGGAGCAAAATGAAAAACTGTTTTTT,CASSTEQNEKLFF,TRBV18,NA,TRBJ1-4,NA
TGTGCCAGCTCACCACCCGGACAGGGCGCCACTGAAGCTTTCTTT,CASSPPGQGATEAFF,TRBV18,NA,TRBJ1-1,TRBD1
TGTGCCAGCAGTGAAGCGCTTCTGGCGGGGGGCGGGAAGACCCAGTACTTC,CASSEALLAGGGKTQYF,TRBV6-1,NA,TRBJ2-5,TRBD2
TGTGCCAGCAGCTTAGATTTCACTCAGGGGTCGAGGGGGGAGCTGTTTTTT,CASSLDFTQGSRGELFF,TRBV7-2,NA,TRBJ2-2,NA
TGCAGCGTTGAAGGAGGTCCTTCCTACAATGAGCAGTTCTTC,CSVEGGPSYNEQFF,TRBV29-1,NA,TRBJ2-1,NA
TGTGCCAGCAGCCCTATCCGGGGGGCGGGGAATGAGCAGTTCTTC,CASSPIRGAGNEQFF,TRBV28,once,TRBJ2-1,NA
TGTGCCAGCAGCGTAGGACTAGACACCCACAATGAGCAGTTCTTC,CASSVGLDTHNEQFF,TRBV9,NA,TRBJ2-1,NA
TGTGCCAGCAGCGGGACTAGCGGGACTAGCACAGATACGCAGTATTTT,CASSGTSGTSTDTQYF,TRBV9,NA,TRBJ2-3,TRBD2
TGTGCCAGCAGATCTGGACAGGGGCAAGCAGATACGCAGTATTTT,CASRSGQGQADTQYF,TRBV4-2,NA,TRBJ2-3,TRBD1
TGCGCCAGCAGCTTGGTGCCAGATCAAGAGACCCAGTACTTC,CASSLVPDQETQYF,TRBV5-1,NA,TRBJ2-5,NA
TGTGCCAGCAGCTTAGACGCGGCCTCCTACAATGAGCAGTTCTTC,CASSLDAASYNEQFF,TRBV7-2,NA,TRBJ2-1,NA
TGTGCCAGTACTGTCGACAGGGGGATAAATCAGCCCCAGCATTTT,CASTVDRGINQPQHF,TRBV19,NA,TRBJ1-5,TRBD1
TGTGCCAGCTCACCAGCAGGGGGCGCGGGCACTGAAGCTTTCTTT,CASSPAGGAGTEAFF,TRBV18,NA,TRBJ1-1,TRBD1
TGTGCCAGCAGCTTAACGCAGGGGCCGGCAACTAATGAAAAACTGTTTTTT,CASSLTQGPATNEKLFF,TRBV11-3,NA,TRBJ1-4,NA
TGTGCCAGCAGTGAAGCAAGAGCGTACGAGCAGTACTTC,CASSEARAYEQYF,TRBV2,NA,TRBJ2-7,NA
TGTGCCAGCTCACCGGGGAGTCGGAACAATGAGCAGTTCTTC,CASSPGSRNNEQFF,TRBV18,NA,TRBJ2-1,NA
TGTGCCAGCAGTCCCGGGACAGGGGGTGAGCAGTTCTTC,CASSPGTGGEQFF,TRBV6-6,NA,TRBJ2-1,TRBD1
TGTGCCAGCACTAGGCCCGTATCCTACAATGAGCAGTTCTTC,CASTRPVSYNEQFF,TRBV6-1,NA,TRBJ2-1,NA
TGTGCCTGGAGTGTACTCAACCTCCGCCCTGGGGCCAACGTCCTGACTTTC,CAWSVLNLRPGANVLTF,TRBV30,NA,TRBJ2-6,NA
TGTGCCATCACCCTGGACAGGAACACTGAAGCTTTCTTT,CAITLDRNTEAFF,TRBV10-3,NA,TRBJ1-1,NA
TGTGCCAGCAGCTTAGATCGCAGGACTAGCGGGAGATACTACGAGCAGTACTTC,CASSLDRRTSGRYYEQYF,TRBV7-3,NA,TRBJ2-7,TRBD2
TGTGCCAGCAGCTCATTAGCGGGAGGGCCCTTAGGACATACGCAGTATTTT,CASSSLAGGPLGHTQYF,TRBV7-9,NA,TRBJ2-3,TRBD2
TGTGCCAGCAGCTCGGGACAGTACCTTGAAGCTTTCTTT,CASSSGQYLEAFF,TRBV5-4,NA,TRBJ1-1,TRBD1
TGTGCCAGCTCTTTCGAGGAAACCGGGGAGCTGTTTTTT,CASSFEETGELFF,TRBV18,NA,TRBJ2-2,NA
TGTGCCGGACTCAGGGGAAACTATGGCTACACCTTC,CAGLRGNYGYTF,TRBV30,NA,TRBJ1-2,NA
TGTGCCAGCAGAGGTAGCGCACAAGAGACCCAGTACTTC,CASRGSAQETQYF,TRBV27,NA,TRBJ2-5,NA
TGTGCCAGAAGCTTGGAGGGGTTAGGCGAGCAGTACTTC,CARSLEGLGEQYF,TRBV5-3,NA,TRBJ2-7,NA
TGTGCCAGCAGTGAGGCAGGGTTTGGCTACACCTTC,CASSEAGFGYTF,TRBV6-5,NA,TRBJ1-2,NA
TGTGCCAGCAGCCTGGACAGACCCATGAACACTGAAGCTTTCTTT,CASSLDRPMNTEAFF,TRBV7-8,NA,TRBJ1-1,NA
TGTGCCAGTAGTAAGACAGGGGGCTTTACCGGGGAGCTGTTTTTT,CASSKTGGFTGELFF,TRBV19,NA,TRBJ2-2,TRBD1
TGTGCCAGCAGCTTGCCCCCTTTCACTAGCGGGAGTCATGAGCAGTTCTTC,CASSLPPFTSGSHEQFF,TRBV5-5,once,TRBJ2-1,TRBD2